These 21 T cell receptor beta chains were sequenced from one sample in a study of blood T cell repertoires in COVID-19. The assay was immunoSEQ multiplex PCR, and TCRdb's table has in-frame clones only and misses some. The repertoire holds some 110,000 clones, roughly four fifths seen once, with roughly 8.2% in the top ten. The sample taken for sequencing was peripheral blood. The receptors stem from a man between 65 and 80 years old with acute or convalescent COVID-19.

V and J are TRBV5-1 and TRBJ1-2; D gene ambiguous. The CDR3 is 13 amino acids. Germline V gene lookup returns CDR1 SGHRS and CDR2 YFSETQ. With 0 bases removed from V and 5 bases from J, the gap between germline ends came to 8 bases. This CDR3 is CASSLGNSYGYTF. The CDR3 nucleotides read TGCGCCAGCAGCTTGGGAAACTCGTATGGCTACACCTTC.

The chain couples TRBV19 to TRBJ1-2, with 10 bases identical to TRBD1. Germline CDR1 reads LNHDA; CDR2 reads SQIVND (reference sequence). The CDR3 is 15 residues long. After removal of 7 bases from V and 7 bases from J, the junction contained 12 bases not matched to a gene. In nucleotides, the CDR3 is TGTGCCAGTACTCGAAGCTGGACAGGGGGGAGTGGCTACACCTTC. It translates to CASTRSWTGGSGYTF.

The V call is TRBV24-1, the J call TRBJ1-1, with 8 bases lining up with TRBD1. J lost 7 bases, V lost 4 bases, and 7 bases had no gene match. Germline loops: CDR1 KGHDR, CDR2 SFDVKD. The length of the CDR3 is 14 residues. CDR3 amino acids: CATSDSGTGHEAFF. The CDR3 DNA sequence: TGTGCCACCAGTGACTCTGGGACAGGCCATGAAGCTTTCTTT.

This clone was counted a single time. This chain joins TRBV9 and TRBJ2-3; the match to TRBD2 covers 10 bases. The CDR3 is 18 residues long. Germline assignment: CDR1 SGDLS and CDR2 YYNGEE. V lost 3 bases to trimming and J lost 0 bases; unmatched junction nucleotides: 10. CDR3 DNA sequence: TGTGCCAGCAGCGCAATTCCTGGACTAGCGGTTAGCACAGATACGCAGTATTTT. The encoded protein is CASSAIPGLAVSTDTQYF.

The rearrangement joins TRBV7-9 to TRBJ1-1; 11 bases are a match to TRBD1. The germline V gene encodes CDR1 SEHNR and CDR2 FQNEAQ (reference sequence). The CDR3 spans 18 residues. V shed 7 bases and J 0 bases; nucleotides not matched to a gene: 13. CDR3 in DNA: TGTGCCAGCAACCGGAACGGACAGGGGGCTTCTATGAACACTGAAGCTTTCTTT. Translating it yields CASNRNGQGASMNTEAFF.

The V and J genes are TRBV2 and TRBJ2-2; D is perhaps TRBD1 (6 bases). The CDR3 loop spans 14 amino acids. Germline CDR1 reads SNHLY; CDR2 reads FYNNEI. V lost 7 bases to trimming and J lost 3 bases, with 12 bases between them. In DNA, the CDR3 is TGTGCCAGCAAACAGGGTTGGGACACCGGGGAGCTGTTTTTT. This sequence encodes CASKQGWDTGELFF.

The chain carries TRBV6-5 and TRBJ2-2; D might be TRBD1 (5 bases). CDR3 size: 15 residues. The V gene's germline CDR1 is MNHEY and CDR2 SVGAGI. V was cut by 6 bases and J by 3 bases, with 14 bases left in between. CDR3 loop: CASRKGNRDTGELFF. CDR3 nucleotides: TGTGCCAGCAGGAAGGGGAATCGGGACACCGGGGAGCTGTTTTTT.

The chain has TRBV6-1 and TRBJ1-2, with D hard to call. Trimming took 0 bases from V and 8 from J, leaving 7 bases between them. CDR1 is MNHNS and CDR2 is SASEGT in the germline V gene. The CDR3 is 12 residues long. The DNA of the CDR3 is TGTGCCAGCAGTGAAGCCACTAGCGGCTACACCTTC. This encodes CASSEATSGYTF.

V and J are TRBV2 and TRBJ2-7; a possible D gene is TRBD2 (5 bases). Germline values: CDR1 SNHLY, CDR2 FYNNEI. Trimming stripped 2 bases from V and 6 bases from J, with 11 bases between. The CDR3 runs to 13 residues. CDR3 DNA sequence: TGTGCCAGCAGTGAAAAGGGAGTAAGCGAGCAGTACTTC. Its translation: CASSEKGVSEQYF.

J is TRBJ1-1 and V is TRBV4-1, with 7 bases fitting TRBD1. CDR1 and CDR2 from the germline V gene are MGHRA and YSYEKL. The V segment lost 4 bases and the J segment 6 bases; nucleotides outside the gene matches: 11. The CDR3 consists of 15 residues. CDR3 sequence (DNA): TGCGCCAGCAGCCTCGAGACAGGGTATATTGCTGAAGCTTTCTTT. Translation: CASSLETGYIAEAFF.

This clone was seen once. V usage is TRBV18 and J usage is TRBJ2-3; D gene ambiguous. This CDR3 is 14 amino acids long. Germline loops: CDR1 KGHSH, CDR2 LQKENI. Trimming took 3 bases from V and 2 from J, leaving 9 bases between them. The CDR3 region is CASSPDTHTDTQYF. CDR3 sequence (DNA): TGTGCCAGCTCACCCGACACCCACACAGATACGCAGTATTTT.

This clone turned up a few times. The chain is built from TRBV7-9 and TRBJ2-7; TRBD2 agrees at 9 bases. The CDR3 has 18 amino acids. V lost 0 bases to trimming and J lost 4 bases; unmatched junction nucleotides: 13. Per the germline V gene, CDR1 is SEHNR and CDR2 is FQNEAQ (reference sequence). This CDR3 is CASSLASGSSGTAYEQYF. The DNA for the CDR3 is TGTGCCAGCAGCTTAGCGAGCGGGTCTAGCGGGACCGCATACGAGCAGTACTTC.

CDR3 protein: CAIQSGGAADTQYF. The CDR3 DNA is TGTGCCATCCAGAGCGGGGGGGCCGCAGATACGCAGTATTTT. This chain connects TRBV10-3 to TRBJ2-3, with TRBD2 matching over 10 bases. The germline CDR1 and CDR2 sequences are ENHRY and SYGVKD. V lost 8 bases to trimming and J lost 4 bases; unmatched junction nucleotides: 6. The CDR3 length is 14 residues.

The chain couples TRBV30 to TRBJ2-1, with TRBD2 identical over 9 bases. Germline V gene lookup returns CDR1 GTSNPN and CDR2 SVGIG (reference sequence). CDR3 length: 15 amino acids. V lost 1 base and J lost 7; bases outside the gene matches: 8. The chain's CDR3 is CAWSAPGLAGNEQFF. DNA of the CDR3: TGTGCCTGGAGTGCGCCGGGACTAGCAGGGAATGAGCAGTTCTTC. The full variable domain, completed using reference TRBV30 and TRBJ2-1, is SQTIHQWPATLVQPVGSPLSLECTVEGTSNPNLYWYRQAAGRGLQLLFYSVGIGQISSEVPQNLSASRPQDRQFILSSKKLLLSDSGFYLCAWSAPGLAGNEQFFGPGTRLTVL.

This clone was counted between two and nine times. CDR3 bases: TGTGCCAGCAGTTTGGGTCCCGGAGGCAATCAGCCCCAGCATTTT. It encodes CASSLGPGGNQPQHF. V gene TRBV28 combines with J gene TRBJ1-5; D remains ambiguous. The germline V gene has CDR1 MDHEN and CDR2 SYDVKM. The germline V and J ends were trimmed by 3 bases and 2 bases, with 11 bases remaining between them. The CDR3 runs 15 residues.

CDR3 protein: CASSYRTGMAGELFF. CDR3 bases: TGTGCCAGCAGTTACCGGACAGGGATGGCCGGGGAGCTGTTTTTT. The chain recombines TRBV6-2 or TRBV6-3 with TRBJ2-2; 8 bases map to TRBD1. This CDR3 spans 15 amino acids. J was trimmed by 6 bases and V by 2 bases; bases with no gene match: 5. Looked up from germline, CDR1 is MNHEY and CDR2 is SVGEGT.

This chain joins TRBV5-1 and TRBJ2-3; possible D gene TRBD2, 5 bases. This CDR3 is 12 amino acids long. CDR1 and CDR2 (germline): SGHRS, YFSETQ. Trimming stripped 5 bases from V and 2 bases from J, with 6 bases between. In DNA form, the CDR3 reads TGCGCCAGCAGGGGAGTCACAGATACGCAGTATTTT. Residues: CASRGVTDTQYF.

The chain carries TRBV18 and TRBJ1-4, with a weak D call TRBD1 (6 bases). Trimming took off 2 bases at V and 8 bases at J, with 15 bases between the two ends. The CDR3 is 15 amino acids. Germline CDR1 and CDR2: KGHSH and LQKENI. The CDR3 sequence is CASSPGSGVREKLFF. The CDR3 nucleotides are TGTGCCAGCTCACCAGGGTCAGGGGTACGGGAAAAACTGTTTTTT.

V is TRBV6-5 and J is TRBJ1-2; TRBD1 aligns across 9 bases. The J segment lost 6 bases and the V segment lost 6 bases, leaving 5 bases of the junction unmatched. In germline, CDR1 is MNHEY, CDR2 SVGAGI. This CDR3 has 13 residues. CDR3 in DNA: TGTGCCAGCAGGAATACAGGGGGCCATGGCTACACCTTC. Translation gives CASRNTGGHGYTF.

The chain couples TRBV9 to TRBJ1-6, with D possibly being TRBD1 (5 bases). The CDR3 is 17 residues long. Germline CDR1 is SGDLS and CDR2 is YYNGEE. V lost 3 bases to trimming and J lost 0 bases, with 13 bases between them. This CDR3 reads CASSEGIQLSYNSPLHF. Written as DNA, the CDR3 is TGTGCCAGCAGCGAGGGGATTCAACTCTCCTATAATTCACCCCTCCACTTT.

This chain links TRBV6-2 or TRBV6-3 with TRBJ2-7; perhaps TRBD1 as D (5 bases). Between the trimmed V and J ends, which lost 2 bases and 13 bases, there was a span of 21 bases. The CDR3 extends over 14 amino acids. CDR1 and CDR2 (germline): MNHEY, SVGEGT. The CDR3 sequence: CASSYQPKDRRPYF. For the CDR3, the DNA is TGTGCCAGCAGTTACCAACCGAAAGACAGACGCCCCTACTTC.